This T cell receptor beta chain came from a study of PD-1 blockade in classical Hodgkin lymphoma. Study-wide points: It was CD4+ TCR diversity, not CD8+, that rose significantly by C4D1.

TCRdb keeps only in-frame clones here, not all; method: immunoSEQ multiplex PCR. The repertoire has around 43,000 clones, roughly 78% of them found once; the top ten carry roughly 12%. Patients all relapsed after autologous stem cell transplantation, and there was variation in brentuximab vedotin exposure. The CDR3 length is 15 residues. The germline V gene encodes CDR1 GTSNPN and CDR2 SVGIG (reference sequence). The junction had 9 bases not matched to a gene; V was cut back by 2 bases and J by 6 bases. A word on this clone: Antigen specificity is unknown.

The sequenced sample was peripheral blood mononuclear cells (PBMCs), obtained at baseline. This receptor was taken from a human donor with classical Hodgkin lymphoma. V gene TRBV30 combines with J gene TRBJ1-1; 10 nucleotides line up with TRBD1. CDR3 region: CAWSLIGQGVPEAFF. The CDR3, as DNA: TGTGCCTGGAGTCTGATTGGACAGGGGGTCCCTGAAGCTTTCTTT.